The following is a TCR beta chain sequence with its context. Its antigen is currently unknown. The same CDR3 arises from other DNA sequences in this sample as well. This entry comes from a study of cytomegalovirus exposure and HLA in healthy donors. In the PCR, 60 Vbeta and 13 Jbeta primers were used. Some clones are missing from TCRdb's copy, which holds only in-frame ones; the method was immunoSEQ multiplex PCR. The table has approximately 190,000 clones, approximately 77% seen once. Study-wide results and limits: Only CMV serostatus was available as immune exposure information.

Per germline, CDR1 MDHEN and CDR2 SYDVKM. After removal of 7 bases from V and 4 bases from J, the junction contained 14 bases not matched to a gene. CDR3 length equals 16 residues. The source of this sequence is a man aged 40-49 years in good health and CMV-seropositive. The chain uses TRBV28 and TRBJ2-7; 9 bases are a match to TRBD2. Sequenced sample: PBMCs. The CDR3 reads CASNHPWAGGPYEQYF. The CDR3 bases are TGTGCCAGCAACCATCCGTGGGCGGGAGGGCCATACGAGCAGTACTTC.